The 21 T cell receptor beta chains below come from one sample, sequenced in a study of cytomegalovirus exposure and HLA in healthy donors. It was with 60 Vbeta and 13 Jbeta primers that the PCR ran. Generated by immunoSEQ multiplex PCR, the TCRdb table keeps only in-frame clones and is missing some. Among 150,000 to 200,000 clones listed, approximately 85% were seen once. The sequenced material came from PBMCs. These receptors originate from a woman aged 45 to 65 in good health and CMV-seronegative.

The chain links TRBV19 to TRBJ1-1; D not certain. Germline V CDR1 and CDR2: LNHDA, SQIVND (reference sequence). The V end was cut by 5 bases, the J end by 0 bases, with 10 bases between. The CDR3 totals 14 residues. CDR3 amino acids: CASSFLSVNTEAFF. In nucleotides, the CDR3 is TGTGCCAGTAGTTTCCTCAGTGTGAACACTGAAGCTTTCTTT.

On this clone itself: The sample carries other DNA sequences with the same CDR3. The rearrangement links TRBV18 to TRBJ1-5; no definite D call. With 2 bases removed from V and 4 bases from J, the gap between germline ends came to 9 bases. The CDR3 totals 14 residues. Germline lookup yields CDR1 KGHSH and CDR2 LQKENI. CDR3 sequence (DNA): TGTGCCAGCTCACCAGGGCAGCAAAATCAGCCCCAGCATTTT. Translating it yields CASSPGQQNQPQHF.

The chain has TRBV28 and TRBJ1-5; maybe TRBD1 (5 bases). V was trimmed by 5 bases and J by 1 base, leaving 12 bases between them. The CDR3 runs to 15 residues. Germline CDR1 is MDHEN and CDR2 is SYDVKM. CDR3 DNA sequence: TGTGCCAGCAGTCCCCGGGGGTCCAGCAATCAGCCCCAGCATTTT. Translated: CASSPRGSSNQPQHF.

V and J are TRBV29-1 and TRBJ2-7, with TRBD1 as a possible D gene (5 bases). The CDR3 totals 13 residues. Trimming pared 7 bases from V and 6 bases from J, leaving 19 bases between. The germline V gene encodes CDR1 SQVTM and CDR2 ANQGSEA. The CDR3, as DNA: TGCAGCGCGACCCCAGGGAACGACCGCGAGCAGTACTTC. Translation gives CSATPGNDREQYF.

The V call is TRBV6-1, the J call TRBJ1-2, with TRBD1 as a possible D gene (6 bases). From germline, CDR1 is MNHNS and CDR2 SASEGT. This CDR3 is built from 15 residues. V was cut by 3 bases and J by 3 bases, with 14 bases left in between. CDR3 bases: TGTGCCAGCAGTGAGGGGACACGGCGGCACTATGGCTACACCTTC. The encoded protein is CASSEGTRRHYGYTF.

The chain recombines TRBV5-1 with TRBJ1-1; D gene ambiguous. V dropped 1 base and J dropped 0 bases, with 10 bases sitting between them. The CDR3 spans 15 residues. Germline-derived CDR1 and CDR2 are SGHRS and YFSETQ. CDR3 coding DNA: TGCGCCAGCAGCTTGAACCACAGAATGAACACTGAAGCTTTCTTT. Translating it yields CASSLNHRMNTEAFF.

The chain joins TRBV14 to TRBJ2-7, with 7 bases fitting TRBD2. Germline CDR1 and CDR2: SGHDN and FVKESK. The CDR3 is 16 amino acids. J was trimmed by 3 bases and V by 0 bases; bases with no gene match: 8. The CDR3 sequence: CASSQDLRRGIYEQYF. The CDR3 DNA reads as TGTGCCAGCAGCCAAGATCTCAGGCGGGGGATCTACGAGCAGTACTTC.

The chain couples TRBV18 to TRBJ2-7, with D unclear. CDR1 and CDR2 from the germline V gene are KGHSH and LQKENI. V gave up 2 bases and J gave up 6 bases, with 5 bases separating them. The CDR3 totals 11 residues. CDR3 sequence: CASSPNSEQYF. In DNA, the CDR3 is TGTGCCAGCTCACCAAACTCCGAGCAGTACTTC.

CDR3 loop: CAISESVDEQYF. Written as DNA, the CDR3 is TGTGCCATCAGTGAGAGTGTAGACGAGCAGTACTTC. The V and J genes are TRBV10-3 and TRBJ2-7; unclear D gene. Germline assignment: CDR1 ENHRY and CDR2 SYGVKD. The CDR3 is made up of 12 amino acids. V dropped 2 bases and J dropped 5 bases, with 7 bases sitting between them.

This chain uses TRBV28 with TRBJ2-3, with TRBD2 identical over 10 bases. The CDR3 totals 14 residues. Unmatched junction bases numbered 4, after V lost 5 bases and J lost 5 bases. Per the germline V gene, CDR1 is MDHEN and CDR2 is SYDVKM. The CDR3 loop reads CASSPRTSGDTQYF. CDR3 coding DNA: TGTGCCAGCAGTCCCCGGACTAGCGGAGATACGCAGTATTTT.

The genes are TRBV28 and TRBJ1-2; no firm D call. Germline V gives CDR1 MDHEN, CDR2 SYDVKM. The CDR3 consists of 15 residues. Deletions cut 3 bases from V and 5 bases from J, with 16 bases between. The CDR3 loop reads CASSFNHAAGYGYTF. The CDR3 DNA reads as TGTGCCAGCAGTTTTAATCACGCAGCGGGTTATGGCTACACCTTC.

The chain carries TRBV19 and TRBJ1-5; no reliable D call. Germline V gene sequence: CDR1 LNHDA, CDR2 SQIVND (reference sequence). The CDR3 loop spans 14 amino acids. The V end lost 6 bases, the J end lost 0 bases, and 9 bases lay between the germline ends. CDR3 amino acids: CASRADFSNQPQHF. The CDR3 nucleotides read TGTGCCAGTAGGGCCGACTTTAGCAATCAGCCCCAGCATTTT.

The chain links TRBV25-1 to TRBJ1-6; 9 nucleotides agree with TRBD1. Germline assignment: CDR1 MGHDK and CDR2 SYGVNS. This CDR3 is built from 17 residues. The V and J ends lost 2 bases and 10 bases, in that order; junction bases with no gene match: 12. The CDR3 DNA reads TGTGCCAGCAGTGAAGATGCCTACAGGGGGCATGGGTCACCCCTCCACTTT. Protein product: CASSEDAYRGHGSPLHF.

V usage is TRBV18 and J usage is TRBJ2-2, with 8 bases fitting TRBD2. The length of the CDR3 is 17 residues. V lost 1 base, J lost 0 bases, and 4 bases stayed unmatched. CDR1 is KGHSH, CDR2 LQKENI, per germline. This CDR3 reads CASSPRQAGANTGELFF. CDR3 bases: TGTGCCAGCTCACCACGGCAAGCGGGGGCGAACACCGGGGAGCTGTTTTTT.

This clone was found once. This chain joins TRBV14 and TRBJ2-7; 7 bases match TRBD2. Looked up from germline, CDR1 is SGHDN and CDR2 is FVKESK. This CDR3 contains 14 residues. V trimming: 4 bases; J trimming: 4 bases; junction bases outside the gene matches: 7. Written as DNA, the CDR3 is TGTGCCAGCAGCCGTCGGACGGGAGGTTACGAGCAGTACTTC. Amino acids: CASSRRTGGYEQYF.

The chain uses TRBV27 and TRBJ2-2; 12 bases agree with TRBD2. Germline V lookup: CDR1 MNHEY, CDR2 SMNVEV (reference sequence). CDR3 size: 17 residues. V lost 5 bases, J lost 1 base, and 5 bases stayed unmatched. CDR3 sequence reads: CASSPGTSGLNTGELFF. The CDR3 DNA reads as TGTGCCAGCAGTCCGGGGACTAGCGGGTTGAACACCGGGGAGCTGTTTTTT.

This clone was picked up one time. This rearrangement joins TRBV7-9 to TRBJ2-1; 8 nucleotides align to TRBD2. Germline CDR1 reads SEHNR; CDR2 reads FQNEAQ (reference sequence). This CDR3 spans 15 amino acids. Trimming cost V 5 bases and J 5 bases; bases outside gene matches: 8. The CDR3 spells CASSPSGRGDNEQFF. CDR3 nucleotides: TGTGCCAGCAGCCCCAGCGGGAGAGGGGACAATGAGCAGTTCTTC. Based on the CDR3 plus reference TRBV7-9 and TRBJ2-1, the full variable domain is DTGVSQNPRHKITKRGQNVTFRCDPISEHNRLYWYRQTLGQGPEFLTYFQNEAQLEKSRLLSDRFSAERPKGSFSTLEIQRTEQGDSAMYLCASSPSGRGDNEQFFGPGTRLTVL.

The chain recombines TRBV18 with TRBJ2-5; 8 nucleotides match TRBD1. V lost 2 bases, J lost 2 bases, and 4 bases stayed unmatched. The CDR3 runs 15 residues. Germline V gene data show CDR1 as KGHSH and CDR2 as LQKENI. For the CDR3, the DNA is TGTGCCAGCTCACCAGGGACAGGACGACAAGAGACCCAGTACTTC. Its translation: CASSPGTGRQETQYF. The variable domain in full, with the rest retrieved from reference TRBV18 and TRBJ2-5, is NAGVMQNPRHLVRRRGQEARLRCSPMKGHSHVYWYRQLPEEGLKFMVYLQKENIIDESGMPKERFSAEFPKEGPSILRIQQVVRGDSAAYFCASSPGTGRQETQYFGPGTRLLVL.

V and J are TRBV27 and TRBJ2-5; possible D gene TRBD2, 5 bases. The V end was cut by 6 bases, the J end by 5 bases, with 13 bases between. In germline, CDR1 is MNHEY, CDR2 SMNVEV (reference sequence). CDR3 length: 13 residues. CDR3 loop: CASRSGIRETQYF. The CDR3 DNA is TGTGCCAGCAGGAGCGGTATTAGGGAGACCCAGTACTTC.

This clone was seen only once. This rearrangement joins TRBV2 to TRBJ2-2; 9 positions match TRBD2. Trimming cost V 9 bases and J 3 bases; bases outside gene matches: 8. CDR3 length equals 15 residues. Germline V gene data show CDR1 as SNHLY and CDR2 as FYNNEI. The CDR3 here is CASTGGRADTGELFF. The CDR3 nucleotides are TGTGCCAGTACTGGCGGGAGGGCCGACACCGGGGAGCTGTTTTTT.

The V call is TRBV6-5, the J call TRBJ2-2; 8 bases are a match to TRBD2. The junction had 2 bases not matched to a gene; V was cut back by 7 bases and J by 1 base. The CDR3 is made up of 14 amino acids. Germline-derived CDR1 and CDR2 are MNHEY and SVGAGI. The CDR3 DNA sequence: TGTGCCAGCAAAGCGGGAGTGAACACCGGGGAGCTGTTTTTT. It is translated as CASKAGVNTGELFF.